These T cell receptor beta chains were read from a single sample in a study of blood T cell repertoires in COVID-19. The table came from immunoSEQ multiplex PCR; TCRdb's copy has only in-frame clones and leaves some out. The data show around 260,000 clones, around nine tenths seen once. Sequencing used peripheral blood. Receptors originate from a man between 35 and 55 years old who had recovered from COVID-19. The CDR3 runs from the conserved cysteine through the conserved F or W. Fields, in order: V gene, D gene, clone size, J gene, CDR3 DNA, CDR3 protein. D genes are given only for firm matches. Expanded clones are given a class, and other clones once, few, many or no size at all.

v_call: TRBV9; d_call: NA; clone_size: NA; j_call: TRBJ1-1; cdr3_nt: TGTGCCAGCAGCTCCGGGATGGGGAACACTGAAGCTTTCTTT; cdr3_aa: CASSSGMGNTEAFF
v_call: TRBV10-3; d_call: NA; clone_size: NA; j_call: TRBJ1-2; cdr3_nt: TGTGCCATCACGGAGCAGGGAGGAGGCTACACCTTC; cdr3_aa: CAITEQGGGYTF
v_call: TRBV27; d_call: NA; clone_size: NA; j_call: TRBJ2-7; cdr3_nt: TGTGCCAGCAGTTTATCCCCGAGGGTGGAGCAGTACTTC; cdr3_aa: CASSLSPRVEQYF
v_call: TRBV27; d_call: NA; clone_size: NA; j_call: TRBJ2-4; cdr3_nt: TGTGCCAGCAGTCCGCAGGGAACCAAAAACATTCAGTACTTC; cdr3_aa: CASSPQGTKNIQYF
v_call: TRBV10-3; d_call: NA; clone_size: once; j_call: TRBJ1-3; cdr3_nt: TGTGCCATCAGTGAGTCGAGACCTGGAGCCGGAAACACCATATATTTT; cdr3_aa: CAISESRPGAGNTIYF
v_call: TRBV2; d_call: TRBD2; clone_size: NA; j_call: TRBJ2-1; cdr3_nt: TGTGCCAGCAGGGGAGCGGGGGCCTACAATGAGCAGTTCTTC; cdr3_aa: CASRGAGAYNEQFF
v_call: TRBV18; d_call: TRBD1; clone_size: once; j_call: TRBJ1-2; cdr3_nt: TGTGCCAGCTCACCGTTCACCAGGGCAGGGGGAAGCTATGGCTACACCTTC; cdr3_aa: CASSPFTRAGGSYGYTF
v_call: TRBV11-2; d_call: TRBD1; clone_size: NA; j_call: TRBJ2-2; cdr3_nt: TGTGCCAGCAGCTTACACAGGGGGCCGAACACCGGGGAGCTGTTTTTT; cdr3_aa: CASSLHRGPNTGELFF
v_call: TRBV19; d_call: TRBD1; clone_size: NA; j_call: TRBJ1-5; cdr3_nt: TGTGCCAGTAGCTTACGCAGACAGGGAAGCAATCAGCCCCAGCATTTT; cdr3_aa: CASSLRRQGSNQPQHF
v_call: TRBV6-1; d_call: TRBD1; clone_size: few; j_call: TRBJ2-5; cdr3_nt: TGTGCCAGCAGTGAACGGGGCAGGGGGGAGACCCAGTACTTC; cdr3_aa: CASSERGRGETQYF
v_call: TRBV9; d_call: NA; clone_size: once; j_call: TRBJ2-5; cdr3_nt: TGTGCCAGCAGCCCCCCAAGTACAGGGACCCAGTACTTC; cdr3_aa: CASSPPSTGTQYF
v_call: TRBV13; d_call: NA; clone_size: NA; j_call: TRBJ2-7; cdr3_nt: TGTGCCAGCAGCTTATACGGGGGGCTAAGATACGAGCAGTACTTC; cdr3_aa: CASSLYGGLRYEQYF
v_call: TRBV7-9; d_call: TRBD1; clone_size: NA; j_call: TRBJ1-4; cdr3_nt: TGTGCCAGCAGCCGCAATGCCGCCGGGACAGGGGAACTGTTTTTT; cdr3_aa: CASSRNAAGTGELFF
v_call: TRBV19; d_call: NA; clone_size: NA; j_call: TRBJ1-6; cdr3_nt: TGTGCCAGTAGTATTTCCCACGGCGGTTCACCCCTCCACTTT; cdr3_aa: CASSISHGGSPLHF
v_call: TRBV27; d_call: NA; clone_size: NA; j_call: TRBJ2-3; cdr3_nt: TGTGCCAGCAGTTTATTGGACTCCAGCACAGATACGCAGTATTTT; cdr3_aa: CASSLLDSSTDTQYF